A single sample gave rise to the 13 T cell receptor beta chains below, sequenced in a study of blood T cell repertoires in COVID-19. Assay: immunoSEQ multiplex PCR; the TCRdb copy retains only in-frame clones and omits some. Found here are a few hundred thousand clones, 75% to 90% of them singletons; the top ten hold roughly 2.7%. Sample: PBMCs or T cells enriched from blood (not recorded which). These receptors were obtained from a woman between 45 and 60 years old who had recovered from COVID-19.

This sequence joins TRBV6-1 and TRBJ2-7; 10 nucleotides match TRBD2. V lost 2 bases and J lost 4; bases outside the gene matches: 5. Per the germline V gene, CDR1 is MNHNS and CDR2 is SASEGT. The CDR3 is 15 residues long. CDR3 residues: CASSELAGVAYEQYF. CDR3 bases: TGTGCCAGCAGTGAACTAGCGGGAGTAGCGTACGAGCAGTACTTC.

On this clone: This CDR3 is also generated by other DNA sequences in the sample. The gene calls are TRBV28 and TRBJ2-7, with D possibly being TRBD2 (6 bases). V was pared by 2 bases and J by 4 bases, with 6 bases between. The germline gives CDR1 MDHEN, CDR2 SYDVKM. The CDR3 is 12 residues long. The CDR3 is CASSLGGYEQYF. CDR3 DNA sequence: TGTGCCAGCAGTTTAGGGGGGTACGAGCAGTACTTC.

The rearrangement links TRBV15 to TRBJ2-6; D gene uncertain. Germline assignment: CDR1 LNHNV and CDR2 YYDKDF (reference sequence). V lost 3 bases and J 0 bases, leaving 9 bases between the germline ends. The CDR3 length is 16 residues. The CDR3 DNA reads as TGTGCCACCAGCAGCCTTCGCGTCTCTGGGGCCAACGTCCTGACTTTC. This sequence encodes CATSSLRVSGANVLTF.

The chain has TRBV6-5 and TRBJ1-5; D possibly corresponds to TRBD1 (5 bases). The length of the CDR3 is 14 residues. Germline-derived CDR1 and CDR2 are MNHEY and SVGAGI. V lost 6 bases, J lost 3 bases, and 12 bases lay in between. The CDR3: CASSTRGFNQPQHF. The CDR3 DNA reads TGTGCCAGCAGCACGCGGGGGTTCAATCAGCCCCAGCATTTT.

The CDR3 loop reads CASSFTGGDQPQHF. The CDR3 DNA sequence: TGTGCCAGCAGTTTTACAGGGGGTGATCAGCCCCAGCATTTT. The rearrangement joins TRBV27 to TRBJ1-5, with 8 bases identical to TRBD1. Germline trimming cut 3 bases from V and 5 bases from J; bases unmatched to any gene: 3. The CDR3 extends over 14 amino acids. Per the germline V gene, CDR1 is MNHEY and CDR2 is SMNVEV (reference sequence).

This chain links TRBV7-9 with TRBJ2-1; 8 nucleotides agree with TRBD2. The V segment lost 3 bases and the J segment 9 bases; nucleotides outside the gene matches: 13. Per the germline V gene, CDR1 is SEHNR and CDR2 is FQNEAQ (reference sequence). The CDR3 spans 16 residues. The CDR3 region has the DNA TGTGCCAGCAGCTTCGTTCTGGGACTAGAATTTAGTGAGCAGTTCTTC. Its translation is CASSFVLGLEFSEQFF.

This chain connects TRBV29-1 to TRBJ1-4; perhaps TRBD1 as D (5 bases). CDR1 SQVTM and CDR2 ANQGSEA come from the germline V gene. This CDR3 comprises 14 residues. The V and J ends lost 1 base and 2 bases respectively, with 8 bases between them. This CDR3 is CSVEGPGTNEKLFF. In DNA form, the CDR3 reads TGCAGCGTTGAAGGGCCAGGGACTAATGAAAAACTGTTTTTT.

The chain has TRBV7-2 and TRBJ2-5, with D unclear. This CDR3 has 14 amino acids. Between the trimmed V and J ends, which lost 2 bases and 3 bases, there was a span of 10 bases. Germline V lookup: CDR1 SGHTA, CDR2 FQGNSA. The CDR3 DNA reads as TGTGCCAGCAGCTTAAGCACAGTCGAAGAGACCCAGTACTTC. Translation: CASSLSTVEETQYF.

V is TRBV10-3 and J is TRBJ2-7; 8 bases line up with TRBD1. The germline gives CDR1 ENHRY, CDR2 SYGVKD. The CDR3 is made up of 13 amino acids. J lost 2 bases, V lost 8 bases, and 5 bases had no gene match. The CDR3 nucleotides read TGTGCCATCGGGGCAGGGGGCACCTACGAGCAGTACTTC. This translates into CAIGAGGTYEQYF.

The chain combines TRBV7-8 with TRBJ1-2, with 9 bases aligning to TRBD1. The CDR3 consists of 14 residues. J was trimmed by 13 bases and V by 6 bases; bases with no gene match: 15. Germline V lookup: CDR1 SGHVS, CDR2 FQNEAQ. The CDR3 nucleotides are TGTGCCAGCAGGTCAAACCGGGACAGGGAGCGAATCACCTTC. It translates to CASRSNRDRERITF.

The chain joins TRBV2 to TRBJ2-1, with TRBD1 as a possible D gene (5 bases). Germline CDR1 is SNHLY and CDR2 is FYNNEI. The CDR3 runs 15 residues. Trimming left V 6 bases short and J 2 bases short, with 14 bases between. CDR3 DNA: TGTGCCAGCAGCGCCGCCAGGGCGGCCTACAATGAGCAGTTCTTC. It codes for CASSAARAAYNEQFF.

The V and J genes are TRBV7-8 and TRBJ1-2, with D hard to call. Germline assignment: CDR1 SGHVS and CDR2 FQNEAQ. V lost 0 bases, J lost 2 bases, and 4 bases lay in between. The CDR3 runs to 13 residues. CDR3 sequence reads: CASSLAENYGYTF. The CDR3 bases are TGTGCCAGCAGCTTAGCAGAGAACTATGGCTACACCTTC.

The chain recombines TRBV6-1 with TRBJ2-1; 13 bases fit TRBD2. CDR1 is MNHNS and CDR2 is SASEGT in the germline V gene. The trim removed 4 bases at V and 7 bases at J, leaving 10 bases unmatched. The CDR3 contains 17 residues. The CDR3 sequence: CASSAYTGLAGINEQFF. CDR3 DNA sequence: TGTGCCAGCAGTGCCTACACGGGACTAGCGGGAATTAATGAGCAGTTCTTC.